These 17 T cell receptor beta chains share one sample of origin, sequenced in a study of blood T cell repertoires in COVID-19. Method: immunoSEQ multiplex PCR; TCRdb's copy keeps in-frame clones and lacks some. The table has around 200,000 clones, around four fifths seen once. Sequencing was carried out using peripheral blood. The receptors shown here come from a woman aged 70 to 79 with COVID-19, enrolled during active disease.

V is TRBV3-1 (or the pseudogene TRBV3-2) and J is TRBJ2-5; perhaps TRBD1 as D (6 bases). Trimming pared 0 bases from V and 5 bases from J, leaving 13 bases between. The CDR3 loop spans 15 amino acids. Germline V lookup: CDR1 LGHDT, CDR2 YNNKEL (reference sequence). The CDR3 region is CASSQEGVQGETQYF. The CDR3 DNA is TGTGCCAGCAGCCAAGAGGGCGTGCAGGGGGAGACCCAGTACTTC.

This rearrangement joins TRBV19 to TRBJ1-5; D is uncertain. With 5 bases removed from V and 4 bases from J, the gap between germline ends came to 3 bases. This CDR3 has 11 residues. Germline CDR1 LNHDA, CDR2 SQIVND (reference sequence). The CDR3 region is CASSQNQPQHF. Written as DNA, the CDR3 is TGTGCCAGTAGTCAGAATCAGCCCCAGCATTTT.

V and J are TRBV27 and TRBJ2-7; TRBD2 is a possible D gene (6 bases). Between the trimmed V and J ends, which lost 4 bases and 5 bases, there was a span of 18 bases. The CDR3 length is 15 residues. Germline V gene data show CDR1 as MNHEY and CDR2 as SMNVEV (reference sequence). CDR3 region: CASSSRTNRIHEQYF. The DNA of the CDR3 is TGTGCCAGCAGTTCCAGGACTAATCGAATCCACGAGCAGTACTTC.

This clone was found once. A much bigger clone sits one base away, suggesting this may be a read error. The V gene is TRBV9, the J gene TRBJ2-5; D gene unclear. The germline CDR1 and CDR2 sequences are SGDLS and YYNGEE. The V gene lost 0 bases and the J gene lost 2 bases, with 5 bases spanning the gap. The CDR3 covers 13 residues. CDR3 residues: CASSVGQQETQYF. The CDR3 nucleotides are TGTGCCAGCAGCGTAGGGCAGCAAGAGACCCAGTACTTC.

V is TRBV2 and J is TRBJ2-3; D might be TRBD1 (6 bases). Trimming removed 1 base at V and 7 bases at J, with 12 bases between. This CDR3 is built from 14 residues. Germline values: CDR1 SNHLY, CDR2 FYNNEI. The CDR3 protein is CASSEVGRGYTQYF. In nucleotides, the CDR3 is TGTGCCAGCAGTGAAGTGGGCAGGGGATATACGCAGTATTTT.

The rearrangement links TRBV18 to TRBJ2-6; perhaps TRBD2 as D (6 bases). Germline-derived CDR1 and CDR2 are KGHSH and LQKENI. Trimming stripped 5 bases from V and 1 base from J, with 9 bases between. The length of the CDR3 is 15 residues. The CDR3 region is CASSAGNSGANVLTF. The CDR3 DNA reads as TGTGCCAGCTCAGCGGGGAATTCTGGGGCCAACGTCCTGACTTTC.

This sequence joins TRBV9 and TRBJ2-1; D is perhaps TRBD2 (5 bases). Germline V gene sequence: CDR1 SGDLS, CDR2 YYNGEE. V was cut by 0 bases and J by 4 bases, with 11 bases left in between. This CDR3 region has 15 residues. As DNA, the CDR3 is TGTGCCAGCAGCGTAGAGGACTCAGGATACAATGAGCAGTTCTTC. It codes for CASSVEDSGYNEQFF.

This chain links TRBV5-4 with TRBJ2-3, with D unresolved. Germline CDR1 reads SGHNT; CDR2 reads YYREEE (reference sequence). V lost 0 bases to trimming and J lost 6 bases, with 5 bases between them. The CDR3 spans 12 residues. CDR3 loop: CASSLVADTQYF. The CDR3 coding sequence is TGTGCCAGCAGCTTGGTTGCGGATACGCAGTATTTT. Supplemented by reference TRBV5-4 and TRBJ2-3, the full variable domain reads ETGVTQSPTHLIKTRGQQVTLRCSSQSGHNTVSWYQQALGQGPQFIFQYYREEENGRGNFPPRFSGLQFPNYSSELNVNALELDDSALYLCASSLVADTQYFGPGTRLTVL.

The chain is built from TRBV19 and TRBJ2-7; no definite D call. This CDR3 contains 14 residues. Germline V CDR1 and CDR2: LNHDA, SQIVND (reference sequence). V lost 2 bases and J 7 bases, leaving 15 bases between the germline ends. The DNA of the CDR3 is TGTGCCAGTAGTATATCCGGAGACGACTTAGAGCAGTACTTC. Residues: CASSISGDDLEQYF.

CDR3 protein: CASDDSFNTEAFF. DNA of the CDR3: TGCGCCAGCGACGACAGCTTTAACACTGAAGCTTTCTTT. The V and J genes are TRBV10-1 and TRBJ1-1; possibly TRBD1 for D (5 bases). The CDR3 runs 13 residues. Germline CDR1 WNHNN, CDR2 SYGVQD (reference sequence). V gave up 8 bases and J gave up 2 bases, with 12 bases separating them.

This clone was seen once. The chain links TRBV24-1 to TRBJ2-1; 10 positions match TRBD2. In germline, CDR1 is KGHDR, CDR2 SFDVKD. V shed 3 bases, J shed 4 bases, and the junction held 14 bases outside the gene matches. The CDR3 is 19 amino acids. DNA of the CDR3: TGTGCCACCAGTGATGCCCAACTCGATACTAGCGGGGATTACAATGAGCAGTTCTTC. Amino acids: CATSDAQLDTSGDYNEQFF.

The CDR3 region is CAWGKGQPEAFF. The CDR3 DNA sequence: TGTGCCTGGGGAAAAGGACAGCCTGAAGCTTTCTTT. The genes are TRBV30 and TRBJ1-1; a possible D gene is TRBD1 (6 bases). The CDR3 runs 12 residues. The V gene's germline CDR1 is GTSNPN and CDR2 SVGIG (reference sequence). Between the trimmed V and J ends, which lost 5 bases and 6 bases, there was a span of 13 bases.

V and J are TRBV3-1 (or the pseudogene TRBV3-2) and TRBJ2-1; TRBD2 matches at 8 bases. This CDR3 comprises 15 residues. V lost 0 bases to trimming and J lost 10 bases; unmatched junction nucleotides: 8. Per the germline V gene, CDR1 is LGHDT and CDR2 is YNNKEL (reference sequence). CDR3 sequence (DNA): TGTGCCAGCAGCCAAGAAGGCTGGCGGGGGGCCGAGCAGTTCTTC. Translating gives CASSQEGWRGAEQFF.

The rearrangement links TRBV6-6 to TRBJ1-1; D is uncertain. CDR3 length: 11 residues. Germline values: CDR1 MNHNY, CDR2 SVGAGI (reference sequence). The V end was cut by 6 bases, the J end by 2 bases, with 4 bases between. CDR3 amino acids: CASSHNTEAFF. The CDR3 DNA reads as TGTGCCAGCAGCCATAACACTGAAGCTTTCTTT.

The genes are TRBV18 and TRBJ2-1; the match to TRBD2 covers 7 bases. The CDR3 consists of 16 residues. CDR1 KGHSH and CDR2 LQKENI come from the germline V gene. With V trimmed by 3 bases and J by 0 bases, 5 bases remained unmatched. The CDR3: CASSPGGSSSYNEQFF. The CDR3 nucleotides read TGTGCCAGCTCACCGGGAGGGAGCAGCTCCTACAATGAGCAGTTCTTC.

This clone was observed a single time. The rearrangement links TRBV11-2 to TRBJ2-1; 8 bases line up with TRBD1. J lost 0 bases, V lost 5 bases, and 12 bases had no gene match. Germline lookup yields CDR1 SGHAT and CDR2 FQNNGV. The CDR3 totals 18 residues. CDR3 bases: TGTGCCAGCAGCCCCCGAATCTCGGACAGGGTCTCCTACAATGAGCAGTTCTTC. Translating gives CASSPRISDRVSYNEQFF.

This chain joins TRBV19 and TRBJ1-6, with 7 nucleotides matching TRBD1. V lost 9 bases to trimming and J lost 10 bases; unmatched junction nucleotides: 15. Germline CDR1 and CDR2: LNHDA and SQIVND (reference sequence). The CDR3 spans 15 residues. The CDR3 sequence: CASAWGSGQASPLHF. In nucleotides, the CDR3 is TGTGCCAGCGCGTGGGGGTCCGGACAGGCCTCACCCCTCCACTTT.